These T cell receptor beta chains were read from a single sample in a study of CD4+ T cells in melanoma. Only in-frame clones appear in the TCRdb table, and some are missing; sequencing was by immunoSEQ multiplex PCR. The sample comprises some 13,000 clones, 70% to 80% of which are singletons, and 16% rests with the top ten. The material sequenced was cells from a culture (not recorded whether cultured in vitro). The source is a human donor with melanoma. Each CDR3 is given with its conserved first and last residue. The D gene is left open where the match is weak. Expanded clones are given a class, and other clones once, few, many or no size at all.

-	-	TRBV20-1	TRBJ2-1	TGCAGTGCTACTGATGAGGAACGTCTGTTCTTC	CSATDEERLFF
large	-	TRBV10-2	TRBJ1-5	TGCGCCAGCAGTGCGGGTGAGGGACAGCCCCAGCATTTT	CASSAGEGQPQHF
-	TRBD1	TRBV6-6	TRBJ1-1	TGTGCCAGCACCCCGGGACAGGGGTTTTTCTTT	CASTPGQGFFF
-	-	TRBV5-1	TRBJ1-1	TGCGCCAGCAGCTCGGGGCTTACCGGGACCAACACTGAAGCTTTCTTT	CASSSGLTGTNTEAFF
-	-	TRBV11-2	TRBJ2-2	TGTGCCAGCAGCCCGCTCCCGGGGTCCGGGGAGCTGTTTTTT	CASSPLPGSGELFF
-	TRBD1	TRBV10-3	TRBJ1-1	TGTGCCATCAGCGGTAGGGGACAGCTGAACACTGAAGCTTTCTTT	CAISGRGQLNTEAFF
once	-	TRBV7-9	TRBJ1-2	TGTGCCAGCAGCTTAGGGCGGAGGGGATACGGCTACACCTTC	CASSLGRRGYGYTF
-	TRBD2	TRBV5-1	TRBJ2-1	TGCGCCAGCACAGCGATGGTTCTCGCGGGGGGTTCTAATGAGCAGTTCTTC	CASTAMVLAGGSNEQFF
-	TRBD2	TRBV5-1	TRBJ2-1	TGCGCCAGCAGCTTACTAGCGGGGGGGCTTAATGAGCAGTTCTTC	CASSLLAGGLNEQFF
-	-	TRBV6-5	TRBJ2-3	TGTGCCAGCAGTTACCAAGGGGGAACCGGCACAGATACGCAGTATTTT	CASSYQGGTGTDTQYF
-	-	TRBV4-1	TRBJ1-5	TGCGCCAGCAGCCAAGTATTACGGATTAGCAATCAGCCCCAGCATTTT	CASSQVLRISNQPQHF
-	-	TRBV30	TRBJ1-5	TGTGCCTGGAGGGTAGGGGCCGGGCAGCCCCAGCATTTT	CAWRVGAGQPQHF
medium-sized	TRBD1	TRBV7-9	TRBJ1-6	TGTGCCAGCAGCTCGGGACAGGGGTTCTATAATTCACCCCTCCACTTT	CASSSGQGFYNSPLHF
-	-	TRBV6-1	TRBJ1-3	TGTGCCAGTACGGCACTCTCTGGAAACACCATATATTTT	CASTALSGNTIYF
-	TRBD1	TRBV11-3	TRBJ2-2	TGTGCCAGCAGCTCCGGGACAGGGGGCTCATGGTGGGGCACCGGGGAGCTGTTTTTT	CASSSGTGGSWWGTGELFF
-	-	TRBV19	TRBJ2-1	TGTGCCAGTAGACCGGATTCCTACAATGAGCAGTTCTTC	CASRPDSYNEQFF
-	-	TRBV5-8	TRBJ2-2	TGTGCCAGCAGCTCCTGGATGACAGTTCACGGGGAGCTGTTTTTT	CASSSWMTVHGELFF
-	TRBD2	TRBV7-9	TRBJ2-3	TGTGCCAGCAGCTTAGGACTAGCGGGGTCAGATACGCAGTATTTT	CASSLGLAGSDTQYF
-	-	TRBV11-2	TRBJ2-4	TGTGCCAGCAGCTTGGAGAGTCCGGGGAGCCTACTAGCCAAAAACATTCAGTACTTC	CASSLESPGSLLAKNIQYF
-	-	TRBV19	TRBJ2-1	TGTGCCAGTAGTATAGTTTACGGGCTAGCGACCTACAATGAGCAGTTCTTC	CASSIVYGLATYNEQFF
-	-	TRBV4-3	TRBJ2-7	TGCGCCAGCAGCCAAGCGTACAGGGAAAGCTCCTACGAGCAGTACTTC	CASSQAYRESSYEQYF
-	-	TRBV7-2	TRBJ2-3	TGTGCCAGCAGCTTGAACGGGGTTCGCACAGATACGCAGTATTTT	CASSLNGVRTDTQYF
-	TRBD1	TRBV12-5	TRBJ2-5	TGTGCTAGTGCCTCAAGGACAGGTGCGGAGACCCAGTACTTC	CASASRTGAETQYF
once	TRBD1	TRBV5-1	TRBJ1-2	TGCGCCAGCAGCACGAACCCAGGGGGCGCAGGTTCTGGCTACACCTTC	CASSTNPGGAGSGYTF
-	-	TRBV5-1	TRBJ1-1	TGCGCCAGCAGCCTGCAGGATAACACTGAAGCTTTCTTT	CASSLQDNTEAFF
-	TRBD2	TRBV9	TRBJ2-3	TGTGCCAGCAGCGCCGATGCGGGGGTTACAGATACGCAGTATTTT	CASSADAGVTDTQYF
-	-	TRBV19	TRBJ1-2	TGTGCCAGTATTTCTCAGGGCAGAACGGGAGGCTACACCTTC	CASISQGRTGGYTF
-	-	TRBV29-1	TRBJ2-5	TGCAGCGTTGCGGACAGCAGAGAGACCCAGTACTTC	CSVADSRETQYF